Described below is a single T cell receptor (beta chain) sequence and its context. The target antigen is unknown. This sample stems from a study of immune characteristics of hereditary and idiopathic chronic pancreatitis. Patients having total pancreatectomy with islet autotransplantation provided the chronic pancreatitis pancreas tissue. The CDR3 runs to 13 residues. V lost 8 bases and J lost 4, with 12 bases in between. CDR1 and CDR2 (germline): SNHLY, FYNNEI. Study-wide points: This study excluded chronic pancreatitis caused by alcohol use. Versus controls, both chronic pancreatitis groups showed increased diversity and reduced clonality. Gene families like TRBV10, TRBV19, TRBV23 and TRBV5 were used differently between subtypes.

Here immunoSEQ multiplex PCR was the method, and the copy in TCRdb shows in-frame clones only, minus some. The sample shows about 9,400 clones, roughly 77% of them seen only once. The TCR originated in a human donor with chronic pancreatitis. The chain recombines TRBV2 with TRBJ1-3; D might be TRBD1 (6 bases). The sample consisted of pancreas tissue with idiopathic chronic pancreatitis. CDR3 sequence: CASHRVTGNTIYF. Here the CDR3 DNA reads TGTGCCAGCCACAGGGTTACGGGAAACACCATATATTTT.